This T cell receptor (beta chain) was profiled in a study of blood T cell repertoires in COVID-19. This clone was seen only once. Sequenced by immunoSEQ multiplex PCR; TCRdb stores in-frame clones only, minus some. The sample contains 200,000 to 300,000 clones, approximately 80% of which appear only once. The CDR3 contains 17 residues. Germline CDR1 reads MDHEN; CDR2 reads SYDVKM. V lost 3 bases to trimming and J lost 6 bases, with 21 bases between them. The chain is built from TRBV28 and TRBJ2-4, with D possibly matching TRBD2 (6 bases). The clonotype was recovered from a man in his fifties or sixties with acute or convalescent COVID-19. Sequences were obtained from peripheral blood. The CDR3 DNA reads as TGTGCCAGCAGTTTTTTCAAGTTCACCGGAGCGGGAAACATTCAGTACTTC. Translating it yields CASSFFKFTGAGNIQYF.